These 3 T cell receptor beta chains were all obtained from the same sample, sequenced in a study of cytomegalovirus exposure and HLA in healthy donors. Profiling relied on immunoSEQ multiplex PCR, and the TCRdb table lists in-frame clones only, not all of them. The table records 120,000 to 150,000 clones, 86% of them present only once. The sample comprised PBMCs. The receptors here all came from a young man in good health and CMV-seronegative.

This chain connects TRBV23-1 to TRBJ1-2, with D tentatively TRBD1 (5 bases). TRBV23-1 is reported as an ORF; its role is uncertain. CDR3 length equals 15 residues. V lost 3 bases to trimming and J lost 2 bases, with 13 bases between them. CDR3 loop: CASSHLAGGNYGYTF. DNA of the CDR3: TGCGCCAGCAGTCATTTGGCCGGGGGGAACTATGGCTACACCTTC.

This clone was seen a few times. This rearrangement joins TRBV6-4 to TRBJ2-3; TRBD2 agrees at 11 bases. The CDR3 sequence is 15 residues long. CDR1 is MRHNA and CDR2 is SNTAGT in the germline V gene. With 6 bases clipped from V and 5 bases from J, the junction kept 7 bases outside the gene matches. CDR3 region: CASSLLAGEVDTQYF. The CDR3 DNA sequence: TGTGCCAGCAGCCTACTAGCGGGGGAAGTAGATACGCAGTATTTT.

The V gene is TRBV5-1, the J gene TRBJ2-1; the match to TRBD1 covers 7 bases. The V gene end was trimmed by 4 bases and the J gene end by 8 bases; junction bases not matched to a gene: 6. Germline V lookup: CDR1 SGHRS, CDR2 YFSETQ. The CDR3 is made up of 13 amino acids. DNA for the CDR3: TGCGCCAGCAGCCGGACAGGAGGTGATGAGCAGTTCTTC. This codes for CASSRTGGDEQFF. Based on the CDR3 plus reference TRBV5-1 and TRBJ2-1, the full variable domain is KAGVTQTPRYLIKTRGQQVTLSCSPISGHRSVSWYQQTPGQGLQFLFEYFSETQRNKGNFPGRFSGRQFSNSRSEMNVSTLELGDSALYLCASSRTGGDEQFFGPGTRLTVL.